The present TCR beta chain was sequenced within a study of T cell responses to AZD1222 COVID-19 vaccine. The protocol was immunoSEQ multiplex PCR, while the TCRdb copy is restricted to in-frame clones and leaves out a portion. This sample has 130,000 or so clones, with 80% to 90% found just once. With regard to this clone: Its antigen is still unknown. A junction boundary mismatches the germline segment, possibly from a read error.

The CDR3 covers 13 residues. Germline V CDR1 and CDR2: SQVTM, ANQGSEA. Points from the study as a whole: Only a handful of people who got AZD1222 tested seropositive at baseline. Clonal diversity was possibly underestimated, and white British individuals and females predominated among donors.

Sequences were derived from peripheral blood, sampled on day 0 of AZD1222 vaccination. This clonotype was obtained from an adult in good health. This chain links TRBV29-1 with TRBJ2-1, with 9 bases that match TRBD2. CDR3 region: CSVERAVIAGALF. The DNA of the CDR3 is TGCAGCGTTGAACGAGCAGTCATAGCGGGGGCGCTCTTC.